Below are 17 T cell receptor beta chains sequenced from a single sample in a study of Graves' ophthalmopathy and Graves' hyperthyroidism. TCR beta CDR3 amplification used RNA transcripts. HTBI primers were employed in first-round RT-PCR, then a second-round multiplex PCR followed. TCRdb analysed the multiplex PCR reads with MiXCR anew, one entry per CDR3 protein. The table shows roughly 380,000 distinct CDR3 sequences, with 15% to 17% occurring only once. Sequencing was done on a sample of peripheral blood. These receptors all come from a woman under 30 with stable Graves' hyperthyroidism.

This clonotype has ten or more counts. This rearrangement joins TRBV10-3 to TRBJ2-7; D might be TRBD1 or TRBD2, each matching 7 bases. CDR3 length: 15 residues. Trimming shortened V by 10 bases and J by 2 bases, and 21 bases separated the two germline ends. Germline values: CDR1 ENHRY, CDR2 SYGVKD. The CDR3 region has the DNA TGTGCCACATCCTCAGGGGGGGGGATTCCCTACGAGCAGTACTTC. Residues: CATSSGGGIPYEQYF.

This clonotype was counted many times. V usage is TRBV5-1 and J usage is TRBJ2-7; 10 nucleotides align to TRBD2. CDR1 and CDR2 (germline): SGHRS, YFSETQ. CDR3 length: 14 residues. J was trimmed by 3 bases and V by 4 bases; bases with no gene match: 4. CDR3 region: CASSPIAGGYEQYF. The CDR3 DNA reads as TGCGCCAGCAGCCCAATAGCGGGGGGCTACGAGCAGTACTTC. Supplemented by reference TRBV5-1 and TRBJ2-7, the full variable domain reads KAGVTQTPRYLIKTRGQQVTLSCSPISGHRSVSWYQQTPGQGLQFLFEYFSETQRNKGNFPGRFSGRQFSNSRSEMNVSTLELGDSALYLCASSPIAGGYEQYFGPGTRLTVT.

The rearrangement uses TRBV7-2 and TRBJ1-2; 7 bases are a match to TRBD1. Germline CDR1 SGHTA, CDR2 FQGNSA. Trimming took 4 bases from V and 1 from J; bases not matched to a gene: 6. There are 15 residues in the CDR3. For the CDR3, the DNA is TGTGCCAGCAGCTCCCAGGGGGGGGGTAACTATGGCTACACCTTC. Amino acid sequence: CASSSQGGGNYGYTF.

Many counts were recorded for this clonotype. The V and J genes are TRBV11-2 and TRBJ1-1; D remains ambiguous. This CDR3 contains 13 residues. The V and J ends lost 2 bases and 6 bases respectively, with 10 bases between them. From germline, CDR1 is SGHAT and CDR2 FQNNGV. The CDR3 spells CASSLIRRPEAFF. Here the CDR3 DNA reads TGTGCCAGCAGCTTAATTCGGAGACCTGAAGCTTTCTTT.

This clonotype was found many times. The chain couples TRBV4-1 to TRBJ2-7; 9 nucleotides line up with TRBD1. The trim removed 3 bases at V and 1 base at J, leaving 10 bases unmatched. The germline gives CDR1 MGHRA, CDR2 YSYEKL. The length of the CDR3 is 17 residues. Here the CDR3 reads CASSHSFGTGPSYEQYF. CDR3 nucleotides: TGCGCCAGCAGCCACTCCTTCGGGACAGGGCCTTCCTACGAGCAGTACTTC.

Many counts were recorded for this clonotype. The chain has TRBV7-2 and TRBJ1-1; D ambiguous. This CDR3 contains 12 residues. V was clipped by 4 bases and J by 0 bases, with 3 bases between them. The germline gives CDR1 SGHTA, CDR2 FQGNSA. CDR3 protein: CASSSMNTEAFF. The DNA of the CDR3 is TGTGCCAGCAGCTCGATGAACACTGAAGCTTTCTTT. Based on the CDR3 plus reference TRBV7-2 and TRBJ1-1, the full variable domain is GAGVSQSPSNKVTEKGKDVELRCDPISGHTALYWYRQSLGQGLEFLIYFQGNSAPDKSGLPSDRFSAERTGGSVSTLTIQRTQQEDSAVYLCASSSMNTEAFFGQGTRLTVV.

In its sample, this clonotype was seen a few times. The rearrangement joins TRBV29-1 to TRBJ1-1; maybe TRBD1 (5 bases). The germline CDR1 and CDR2 sequences are SQVTM and ANQGSEA. This CDR3 is 15 amino acids long. V gave up 4 bases and J gave up 5 bases, with 20 bases separating them. The CDR3 bases are TGCAGCGTTGTTAGGGGAGGAGGTGCAGGGACTGAAGCTTTCTTT. This codes for CSVVRGGGAGTEAFF.

This clonotype was seen repeatedly, ten times or more. The CDR3 here is CASSLWTMSSYEQYF. CDR3 in DNA: TGTGCCAGCAGCTTGTGGACAATGTCCTCCTACGAGCAGTACTTC. The rearrangement links TRBV5-5 to TRBJ2-7, with D possibly TRBD1 on 5 matching bases. CDR3 length: 15 amino acids. The V gene's germline CDR1 is SGHKS and CDR2 YYEKEE (reference sequence). The V gene lost 1 base and the J gene lost 0 bases, with 11 bases spanning the gap. Full variable domain (missing parts from reference TRBV5-5 and TRBJ2-7): DAGVTQSPTHLIKTRGQQVTLRCSPISGHKSVSWYQQVLGQGPQFIFQYYEKEERGRGNFPDRFSARQFPNYSSELNVNALLLGDSALYLCASSLWTMSSYEQYFGPGTRLTVT.

There are many counts of this clonotype. The DNA of the CDR3 is TGTGCCACCAGTGACGCTGGGACAGGAGACCAAGAGACCCAGTACTTC. Encoded protein: CATSDAGTGDQETQYF. V is TRBV24-1 and J is TRBJ2-5; 8 bases line up with TRBD1. Germline V gene sequence: CDR1 KGHDR, CDR2 SFDVKD. The V gene end was trimmed by 4 bases and the J gene end by 0 bases; junction bases not matched to a gene: 6. The CDR3 covers 16 residues.

This clonotype turned up a few times. The rearrangement uses TRBV4-1 and TRBJ2-6; 7 bases match TRBD1. V dropped 2 bases and J dropped 0; count of bases not matched to a gene: 10. The CDR3 consists of 19 residues. Germline V gene data show CDR1 as MGHRA and CDR2 as YSYEKL. Here the CDR3 DNA reads TGCGCCAGCAGCCAAAAGGTACAGGGGATTAACTCTGGGGCCAACGTCCTGACTTTC. Translating it yields CASSQKVQGINSGANVLTF.

This chain links TRBV28 with TRBJ2-7; D assignment may be TRBD1 or TRBD2 (5 bases each). The CDR3 runs to 15 residues. Per germline, CDR1 MDHEN and CDR2 SYDVKM. Trimming removed 3 bases from V and 0 bases from J, with 12 bases in between. CDR3 sequence: CASSFRGRSSYEQYF. CDR3 nucleotides: TGTGCCAGCAGTTTTCGGGGACGGAGCTCCTACGAGCAGTACTTC. The full variable domain, in which reference TRBV28 and TRBJ2-7 provide the parts outside the CDR3, is DVKVTQSSRYLVKRTGEKVFLECVQDMDHENMFWYRQDPGLGLRLIYFSYDVKMKEKGDIPEGYSVSREKKERFSLILESASTNQTSMYLCASSFRGRSSYEQYFGPGTRLTVT.

This clonotype occurred many times. The chain uses TRBV12-3 or TRBV12-4 and TRBJ2-5, with D uncertain. Trimming removed 2 bases from V and 6 bases from J, with 7 bases in between. This CDR3 is built from 12 residues. The CDR3, as DNA: TGTGCCAGCAGTTTATGGGGTAAGACCCAGTACTTC. Its protein product is CASSLWGKTQYF.

This clonotype was counted many times. The genes are TRBV2 and TRBJ1-1; a possible D gene is TRBD1 (6 bases). The germline V and J ends were trimmed by 4 bases and 1 base, with 7 bases remaining between them. There are 13 residues in the CDR3. CDR1 SNHLY and CDR2 FYNNEI come from the germline V gene. This CDR3 reads CASSGTANTEAFF. The CDR3 DNA reads as TGTGCCAGCAGTGGGACAGCGAACACTGAAGCTTTCTTT.

This chain joins TRBV9 and TRBJ1-2, with TRBD1 identical over 8 bases. This CDR3 spans 16 amino acids. The germline V gene has CDR1 SGDLS and CDR2 YYNGEE. V trimming: 0 bases; J trimming: 0 bases; junction bases outside the gene matches: 4. In DNA form, the CDR3 reads TGTGCCAGCAGCGTAGGGGGGACAGGCTCTAACTATGGCTACACCTTC. Amino acids: CASSVGGTGSNYGYTF.

The sample holds many counts of this clonotype. This chain connects TRBV11-2 to TRBJ2-2, with a tentative D call TRBD1 (5 bases). The germline CDR1 and CDR2 sequences are SGHAT and FQNNGV. V dropped 2 bases and J dropped 7 bases, with 11 bases sitting between them. This CDR3 spans 14 amino acids. CDR3: CASSLWGNVGELFF. The CDR3 region has the DNA TGTGCCAGCAGCTTATGGGGCAATGTCGGGGAGCTGTTTTTT. Based on the CDR3 plus reference TRBV11-2 and TRBJ2-2, the full variable domain is EAGVAQSPRYKIIEKRQSVAFWCNPISGHATLYWYQQILGQGPKLLIQFQNNGVVDDSQLPKDRFSAERLKGVDSTLKIQPAKLEDSAVYLCASSLWGNVGELFFGEGSRLTVL.

A few counts support this clonotype. The chain recombines TRBV3-1 with TRBJ2-7, with 14 bases matching TRBD2. CDR3 length equals 14 residues. In germline, CDR1 is LGHDT, CDR2 YNNKEL (reference sequence). V was clipped by 1 base and J by 11 bases; unmatched bases: 4. CDR3 in DNA: TGTGCCAGCAGCCAAGGACTAGCGGGGGGGCAGAAGTACTTC. Translated: CASSQGLAGGQKYF.

This clonotype was recorded many times. V usage is TRBV10-3 and J usage is TRBJ1-2; possibly TRBD1 for D (6 bases). Between the trimmed V and J ends, which lost 11 bases and 2 bases, there was a span of 15 bases. Looked up from germline, CDR1 is ENHRY and CDR2 is SYGVKD. The CDR3 has 13 residues. CDR3 sequence (DNA): TGTGCCGCACTGGACAGTATAAACTATGGCTACACCTTC. Translated: CAALDSINYGYTF.